The 3 T cell receptor beta chains presented below share a single source sample, sequenced in a study of blood T cell repertoires in COVID-19. Sequencing used immunoSEQ multiplex PCR; TCRdb keeps in-frame clones, though not all of them. The sample contains 120,000 to 150,000 clones, 65% to 85% of which appear only once. Sample: peripheral blood. These TCRs come from a human donor in a cohort sampled during active COVID-19.

The V gene is TRBV11-2, the J gene TRBJ1-1, with 7 bases identical to TRBD1. CDR3 length equals 14 residues. Losses at the gene ends were 7 bases for V and 4 bases for J; bases not matched to a gene: 9. Germline CDR1 and CDR2: SGHAT and FQNNGV. CDR3 sequence reads: CASTVDRVSTEAFF. The DNA for the CDR3 is TGTGCCAGCACCGTAGACAGGGTGTCCACTGAAGCTTTCTTT.

V gene TRBV7-6 combines with J gene TRBJ2-5, with TRBD2 identical over 9 bases. With 5 bases clipped from V and 5 bases from J, the junction kept 9 bases outside the gene matches. The germline V gene encodes CDR1 SGHVS and CDR2 FNYEAQ. The CDR3 length is 15 residues. As DNA, the CDR3 is TGTGCCAGCAGCAGGAAGCGGGGGGCGGCCGAGACCCAGTACTTC. Amino acids: CASSRKRGAAETQYF.

The rearrangement links TRBV6-5 to TRBJ2-7; a weak D match, TRBD2 (5 bases). CDR1 is MNHEY, CDR2 SVGAGI, per germline. V was cut by 2 bases and J by 1 base, with 12 bases left in between. This CDR3 is 15 amino acids long. CDR3 sequence reads: CASSYLRGESYEQYF. CDR3 coding DNA: TGTGCCAGCAGTTACCTCCGGGGAGAATCCTACGAGCAGTACTTC.